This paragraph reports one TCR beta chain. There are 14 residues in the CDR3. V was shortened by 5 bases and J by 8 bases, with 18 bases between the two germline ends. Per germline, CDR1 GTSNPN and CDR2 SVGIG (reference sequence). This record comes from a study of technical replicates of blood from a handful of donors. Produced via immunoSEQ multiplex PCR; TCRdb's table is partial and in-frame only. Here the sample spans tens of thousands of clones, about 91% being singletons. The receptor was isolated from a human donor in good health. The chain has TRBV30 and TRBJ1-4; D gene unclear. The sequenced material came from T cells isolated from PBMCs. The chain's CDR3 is CAWGSRGISEKLFF. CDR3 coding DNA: TGTGCCTGGGGGTCTCGAGGGATATCCGAAAAACTGTTTTTT.